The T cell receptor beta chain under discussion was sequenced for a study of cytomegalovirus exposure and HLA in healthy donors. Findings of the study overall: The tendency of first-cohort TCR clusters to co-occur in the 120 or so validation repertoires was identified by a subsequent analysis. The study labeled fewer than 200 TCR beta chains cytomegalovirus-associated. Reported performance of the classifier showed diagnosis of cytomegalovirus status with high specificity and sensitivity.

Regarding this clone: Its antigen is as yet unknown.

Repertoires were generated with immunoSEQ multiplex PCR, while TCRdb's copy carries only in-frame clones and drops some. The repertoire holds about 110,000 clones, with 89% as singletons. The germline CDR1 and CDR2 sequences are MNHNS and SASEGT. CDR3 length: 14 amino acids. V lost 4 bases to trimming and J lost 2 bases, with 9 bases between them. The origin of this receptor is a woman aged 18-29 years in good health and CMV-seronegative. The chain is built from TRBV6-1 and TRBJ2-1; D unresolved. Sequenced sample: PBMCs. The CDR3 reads CASSGVVTYNEQFF. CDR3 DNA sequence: TGTGCCAGCAGTGGAGTGGTCACCTACAATGAGCAGTTCTTC.